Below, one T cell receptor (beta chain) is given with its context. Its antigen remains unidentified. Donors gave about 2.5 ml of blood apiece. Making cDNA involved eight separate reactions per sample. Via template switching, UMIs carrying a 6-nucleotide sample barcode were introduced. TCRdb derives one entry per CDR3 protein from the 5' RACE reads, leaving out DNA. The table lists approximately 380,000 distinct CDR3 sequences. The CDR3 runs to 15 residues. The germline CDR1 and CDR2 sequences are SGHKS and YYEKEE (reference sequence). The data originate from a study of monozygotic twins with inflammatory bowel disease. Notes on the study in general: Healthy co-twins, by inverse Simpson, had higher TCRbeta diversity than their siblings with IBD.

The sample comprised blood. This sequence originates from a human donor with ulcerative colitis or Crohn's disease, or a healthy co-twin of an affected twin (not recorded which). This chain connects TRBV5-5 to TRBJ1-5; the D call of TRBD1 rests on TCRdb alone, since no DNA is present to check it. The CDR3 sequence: CASSLRSGWNQPQHF.